The next 19 T cell receptor beta chains were all read from a single sample in a study of blood T cell repertoires in COVID-19. Profiled with immunoSEQ multiplex PCR; TCRdb holds only in-frame clones, not every one. The sample holds some 97,000 clones; more than 75% are singletons and the top ten take around 13%. Sequencing was done on a sample of peripheral blood. All receptors come from a human donor in a cohort sampled during active COVID-19.

This chain joins TRBV27 and TRBJ1-3; D uncertain. Germline-derived CDR1 and CDR2 are MNHEY and SMNVEV (reference sequence). This CDR3 is built from 14 residues. The V gene lost 5 bases and the J gene lost 0 bases, with 8 bases spanning the gap. The DNA of the CDR3 is TGTGCCAGCAGTCCCCTCGGCTCTGGAAACACCATATATTTT. Its protein product is CASSPLGSGNTIYF.

The chain combines TRBV5-5 with TRBJ2-3; D is ambiguous. The germline V gene has CDR1 SGHKS and CDR2 YYEKEE (reference sequence). V lost 0 bases and J 0 bases, leaving 8 bases between the germline ends. The CDR3 has 15 amino acids. CDR3 amino acids: CASSLVLTSTDTQYF. The CDR3 DNA sequence: TGTGCCAGCAGCTTGGTACTAACTAGCACAGATACGCAGTATTTT.

This rearrangement joins TRBV29-1 to TRBJ2-7; D is possibly TRBD2 (5 bases). Germline V gives CDR1 SQVTM, CDR2 ANQGSEA. The length of the CDR3 is 12 residues. Between the trimmed V and J ends, which lost 7 bases and 4 bases, there was a span of 14 bases. The CDR3 loop reads CSATVGVYEQYF. The CDR3 DNA sequence: TGCAGCGCCACCGTGGGAGTTTACGAGCAGTACTTC.

The chain recombines TRBV7-2 with TRBJ2-1; D is ambiguous. CDR3 length equals 14 residues. V was clipped by 2 bases and J by 4 bases, with 9 bases between them. The germline CDR1 and CDR2 sequences are SGHTA and FQGNSA. In nucleotides, the CDR3 is TGTGCCAGCAGCTTACAGAGAGGATACAATGAGCAGTTCTTC. This sequence encodes CASSLQRGYNEQFF.

This chain uses TRBV7-2 with TRBJ2-3, with 15 bases fitting TRBD2. Germline V gene sequence: CDR1 SGHTA, CDR2 FQGNSA. The CDR3 extends over 16 amino acids. V trimming: 8 bases; J trimming: 0 bases; junction bases outside the gene matches: 3. CDR3 region: CASGTSGGYSTDTQYF. CDR3 DNA: TGTGCCAGCGGGACTAGCGGGGGGTACAGCACAGATACGCAGTATTTT.

The V call is TRBV19, the J call TRBJ1-2; D is unclear. The germline V gene has CDR1 LNHDA and CDR2 SQIVND (reference sequence). The V end was cut by 6 bases, the J end by 2 bases, with 10 bases between. The CDR3 spans 13 residues. The DNA of the CDR3 is TGTGCCAGTAGGCCGGGGAGCAACTATGGCTACACCTTC. It is translated as CASRPGSNYGYTF.

This clone was recorded once. This rearrangement joins TRBV5-6 to TRBJ2-5, with TRBD2 matching over 8 bases. The germline gives CDR1 SGHDT, CDR2 YYEEEE. Germline trimming cut 6 bases from V and 4 bases from J; bases unmatched to any gene: 11. This CDR3 has 15 amino acids. The CDR3 is CASIPRGGAGETQYF. For the CDR3, the DNA is TGTGCCAGCATCCCCCGGGGGGGAGCCGGAGAGACCCAGTACTTC.

The chain is built from TRBV5-1 and TRBJ2-3; no firm D call. This CDR3 is built from 14 residues. V lost 4 bases and J lost 8, with 17 bases in between. Germline lookup yields CDR1 SGHRS and CDR2 YFSETQ. The CDR3 DNA sequence: TGCGCCAGCAGCCTGGACGGCTCCCTAGGTACGCAGTATTTT. This gives the protein CASSLDGSLGTQYF.

The chain uses TRBV19 and TRBJ2-5; D is possibly TRBD2 (6 bases). Germline loops: CDR1 LNHDA, CDR2 SQIVND (reference sequence). Trimming removed 5 bases from V and 0 bases from J, with 13 bases in between. The CDR3 covers 15 residues. Here the CDR3 DNA reads TGTGCCAGTAGTGGTTATGCGGGAAACCAAGAGACCCAGTACTTC. Its protein is CASSGYAGNQETQYF.

The chain links TRBV20-1 to TRBJ1-4; weak D call: TRBD1 (6 bases). The germline gives CDR1 DFQATT, CDR2 SNEGSKA (reference sequence). There are 12 residues in the CDR3. Between the trimmed V and J ends, which lost 3 bases and 8 bases, there was a span of 10 bases. The CDR3 reads CSASTGNEKLFF. Written as DNA, the CDR3 is TGCAGTGCTAGTACAGGGAACGAAAAACTGTTTTTT.

The chain is built from TRBV19 and TRBJ2-2; possible D gene TRBD1, 5 bases. Looked up from germline, CDR1 is LNHDA and CDR2 is SQIVND (reference sequence). V lost 6 bases and J 0 bases, leaving 8 bases between the germline ends. This CDR3 is 14 amino acids long. Written as DNA, the CDR3 is TGTGCCAGTAGAAGGGGCCCGAACACCGGGGAGCTGTTTTTT. Encoded protein: CASRRGPNTGELFF.

For this clone: The junction shows a germline mismatch at one end, possibly a read error. The DNA of the CDR3 is TGTGCCAGCAGCCCCCCGACAGGGAGGAAAAACTTC. Its translation: CASSPPTGRKNF. The chain employs TRBV12-3 or TRBV12-4 and TRBJ2-7; TRBD1 might be the D (7 bases). The CDR3 runs 12 residues.

The table lists this clone with a count of one. This CDR3 is CAGESSGGVTGELFF. CDR3 in DNA: TGTGCCGGCGAGAGTAGCGGGGGAGTTACCGGGGAGCTGTTTTTT. This rearrangement joins TRBV6-5 to TRBJ2-2; 9 nucleotides match TRBD2. V lost 11 bases and J lost 5; bases outside the gene matches: 12. Germline V gives CDR1 MNHEY, CDR2 SVGAGI. The CDR3 is 15 amino acids.

The CDR3 loop is CASSVEQGNTEAFF. CDR3 sequence (DNA): TGTGCCAGCAGCGTAGAACAGGGGAACACTGAAGCTTTCTTT. The chain has TRBV9 and TRBJ1-1, with a possible D match to TRBD1 (6 bases). CDR3 length: 14 amino acids. The V gene's germline CDR1 is SGDLS and CDR2 YYNGEE. V lost 0 bases to trimming and J lost 1 base, with 7 bases between them.

This clone was seen a single time. The chain recombines TRBV6-5 with TRBJ2-2; maybe TRBD2 (5 bases). The CDR3 spans 15 residues. The germline gives CDR1 MNHEY, CDR2 SVGAGI. Between the trimmed V and J ends, which lost 10 bases and 0 bases, there was a span of 15 bases. CDR3 nucleotides: TGTGCCACACGAGCTGGAGCGGCGAACACCGGGGAGCTGTTTTTT. Translation gives CATRAGAANTGELFF.

V gene TRBV2 combines with J gene TRBJ2-3; TRBD1 agrees at 9 bases. V shed 4 bases and J 2 bases; nucleotides not matched to a gene: 7. The CDR3 has 16 residues. The V gene's germline CDR1 is SNHLY and CDR2 FYNNEI. The CDR3 sequence: CASSVEQGADTDTQYF. In DNA, the CDR3 is TGTGCCAGCAGTGTCGAACAGGGGGCCGACACAGATACGCAGTATTTT.

The chain joins TRBV6-5 to TRBJ1-1; 8 bases match TRBD1. This CDR3 has 13 amino acids. Trimming removed 11 bases from V and 1 base from J; junction bases left unmatched: 6. CDR1 is MNHEY and CDR2 is SVGAGI in the germline V gene. CDR3 sequence reads: CAGRQGRNTEAFF. CDR3 coding DNA: TGTGCCGGACGACAGGGGCGGAACACTGAAGCTTTCTTT.

The V gene is TRBV3-1 (or the pseudogene TRBV3-2), the J gene TRBJ2-2, with 7 bases aligning to TRBD1. The trim removed 4 bases at V and 5 bases at J, leaving 7 bases unmatched. From germline, CDR1 is LGHDT and CDR2 YNNKEL (reference sequence). The CDR3 is 15 residues long. The CDR3 coding sequence is TGTGCCAGCAGCCGAGGGACAGCGTGGACCGGGGAGCTGTTTTTT. Encoded protein: CASSRGTAWTGELFF.

This clone was observed a single time. The V call is TRBV5-4, the J call TRBJ1-3, with D possibly being TRBD1 (5 bases). Trimming pared 0 bases from V and 2 bases from J, leaving 6 bases between. The germline V gene has CDR1 SGHNT and CDR2 YYREEE (reference sequence). The length of the CDR3 is 14 residues. Here the CDR3 DNA reads TGTGCCAGCAGCTTGGCGACAGCTGGAAACACCATATATTTT. Amino acids: CASSLATAGNTIYF.